Presented here are 14 T cell receptor beta chains from one specimen sequenced in a study of neoadjuvant anti-PD-1 for oral cavity cancer. TCRdb's copy holds only in-frame clones and misses some; the assay was immunoSEQ multiplex PCR. This sample has about 15,000 clones, with 66% found just once. The sequences come from PBMCs, collected before nivolumab (anti-PD-1) treatment. The receptors come from a person aged 40 to 85 with oral cavity squamous cell carcinoma.

There are a few counts of this clone. The chain has TRBV9 and TRBJ2-1; perhaps TRBD2 as D (5 bases). The CDR3 extends over 12 amino acids. V was cut by 0 bases and J by 10 bases, with 8 bases left in between. Germline lookup yields CDR1 SGDLS and CDR2 YYNGEE. The CDR3 protein is CASSVAQREQFF. The CDR3 region has the DNA TGTGCCAGCAGCGTAGCGCAGCGGGAGCAGTTCTTC.

J is TRBJ2-3 and V is TRBV11-2; no clear D. The CDR3 consists of 16 residues. Germline values: CDR1 SGHAT, CDR2 FQNNGV. V lost 0 bases and J 3 bases, leaving 13 bases between the germline ends. CDR3 protein: CASSLDPQGRTDTQYF. In nucleotides, the CDR3 is TGTGCCAGCAGCTTAGACCCTCAAGGAAGGACAGATACGCAGTATTTT.

This chain connects TRBV18 to TRBJ1-1; no definite D call. With 2 bases removed from V and 12 bases from J, the gap between germline ends came to 10 bases. The CDR3 runs to 11 residues. CDR1 and CDR2 from the germline V gene are KGHSH and LQKENI. The CDR3 bases are TGTGCCAGCTCACCATCCGCGGTACCTTTCTTT. Amino acid sequence: CASSPSAVPFF.

The genes are TRBV5-1 and TRBJ2-2; D uncertain. Germline V gives CDR1 SGHRS, CDR2 YFSETQ. The CDR3 sequence is 14 residues long. The ends were cut back, 0 bases at V and 3 bases at J, with 6 bases in the middle. The CDR3 region is CASSLDGYTGELFF. The CDR3 DNA reads TGCGCCAGCAGCTTGGATGGGTACACCGGGGAGCTGTTTTTT.

The chain is built from TRBV25-1 and TRBJ2-7, with D perhaps given as TRBD1 or TRBD2 (5 bases each). The CDR3 has 15 amino acids. The germline V gene encodes CDR1 MGHDK and CDR2 SYGVNS. Trimming took off 4 bases at V and 2 bases at J, with 15 bases between the two ends. CDR3: CASSGPGTAAYEQYF. CDR3 DNA: TGTGCCAGCAGTGGACCCGGGACCGCCGCCTACGAGCAGTACTTC.

This rearrangement joins TRBV11-2 to TRBJ2-1; 8 positions agree with TRBD2. With V trimmed by 1 base and J by 4 bases, 15 bases remained unmatched. This CDR3 spans 19 amino acids. The V gene's germline CDR1 is SGHAT and CDR2 FQNNGV. CDR3 loop: CASSLGISGAFADYNEQFF. The DNA of the CDR3 is TGTGCCAGCAGCTTAGGGATTAGCGGGGCGTTTGCGGATTACAATGAGCAGTTCTTC.

The V and J genes are TRBV18 and TRBJ2-7; TRBD1 might be the D (6 bases). Germline V CDR1 and CDR2: KGHSH, LQKENI. Between the trimmed V and J ends, which lost 2 bases and 6 bases, there was a span of 8 bases. The length of the CDR3 is 12 residues. Here the CDR3 DNA reads TGTGCCAGCTCACCAAGGGGGTCCGAGCAGTACTTC. Encoded protein: CASSPRGSEQYF.

V is TRBV5-1 and J is TRBJ1-1; D unclear. Per the germline V gene, CDR1 is SGHRS and CDR2 is YFSETQ. With 0 bases removed from V and 7 bases from J, the gap between germline ends came to 10 bases. The CDR3 has 13 residues. The CDR3 here is CASSLEKASEAFF. CDR3 in DNA: TGCGCCAGCAGCTTGGAGAAGGCGAGTGAAGCTTTCTTT.

The chain links TRBV19 to TRBJ1-6; 9 bases line up with TRBD1. Germline V gives CDR1 LNHDA, CDR2 SQIVND (reference sequence). V lost 5 bases to trimming and J lost 8 bases; unmatched junction nucleotides: 7. The CDR3 loop spans 15 amino acids. CDR3 loop: CASSDTGTGHSPLHF. Written as DNA, the CDR3 is TGTGCCAGTAGTGACACCGGGACAGGGCATTCACCCCTCCACTTT.

This clone has just one count. One end of the junction fails to match germline, which may point to a read error. Other DNA sequences in this specimen translate into the identical CDR3. The chain links TRBV9 to TRBJ2-2; 8 positions match TRBD1. This CDR3 is built from 16 residues. Germline V lookup: CDR1 SGDLS, CDR2 YYNGEE. CDR3 DNA: TGTGCCAGCAGCTATTATCAGGGGGCGAGCACCGGAGAGCTGTTTTTT. It encodes CASSYYQGASTGELFF.

This clone has just a few counts. The chain combines TRBV29-1 with TRBJ2-2; 7 bases map to TRBD1. Germline loops: CDR1 SQVTM, CDR2 ANQGSEA. There are 13 residues in the CDR3. V shed 7 bases, J shed 2 bases, and the junction held 4 bases outside the gene matches. The CDR3 loop reads CSGGQPNTGELFF. Written as DNA, the CDR3 is TGCAGCGGGGGACAGCCCAACACCGGGGAGCTGTTTTTT.

The chain combines TRBV28 with TRBJ1-5; tentatively, D is TRBD1 (5 bases). Trimming removed 7 bases at V and 5 bases at J, with 12 bases between. From germline, CDR1 is MDHEN and CDR2 SYDVKM. The CDR3 is 13 amino acids. The CDR3 DNA reads as TGTGCCAGCATGCGGCAGGGTCATCAGCCCCAGCATTTT. Translated, it gives CASMRQGHQPQHF.

The chain is built from TRBV27 and TRBJ2-3; 8 nucleotides agree with TRBD1. Germline trimming cut 4 bases from V and 13 bases from J; bases unmatched to any gene: 10. The CDR3 covers 13 residues. CDR1 is MNHEY, CDR2 SMNVEV, per germline (reference sequence). This CDR3 reads CASSSSTGAREYF. CDR3 coding DNA: TGTGCCAGCAGTTCCTCGACAGGGGCCAGGGAGTATTTT.

The V gene is TRBV28, the J gene TRBJ1-6; D is possibly TRBD1 (6 bases). From germline, CDR1 is MDHEN and CDR2 SYDVKM. This CDR3 comprises 13 residues. Deletions cut 7 bases from V and 7 bases from J, with 11 bases between. CDR3: CASTLRGNSPLHF. Written as DNA, the CDR3 is TGTGCCAGCACTCTGAGGGGGAATTCACCCCTCCACTTT.